The present entry profiles one TCR beta chain with its context. The source of the sample is a study of cytomegalovirus exposure and HLA in healthy donors. Whole-study context: The same platform as the approximately 730 first-cohort repertoires was used for the 130 or so validation repertoires, a later analysis reported.

Looked up from germline, CDR1 is SGHRS and CDR2 is YFSETQ. V shed 6 bases and J shed 0 bases, with 22 bases lying between them. The CDR3 has 17 residues. Assay: immunoSEQ multiplex PCR; the TCRdb copy retains only in-frame clones and omits some. The sample includes 100,000 to 150,000 clones, approximately 90% of them seen just once. The origin of this receptor is a woman aged 18 to 35 in good health and CMV-seronegative. Sequenced input: PBMCs. V usage is TRBV5-1 and J usage is TRBJ2-7, with D possibly TRBD1 on 6 matching bases. The CDR3 nucleotides read TGCGCCAGCAAGCCCGTCCCCCCCCTGACAGGCTCCTACGAGCAGTACTTC. Protein sequence: CASKPVPPLTGSYEQYF.